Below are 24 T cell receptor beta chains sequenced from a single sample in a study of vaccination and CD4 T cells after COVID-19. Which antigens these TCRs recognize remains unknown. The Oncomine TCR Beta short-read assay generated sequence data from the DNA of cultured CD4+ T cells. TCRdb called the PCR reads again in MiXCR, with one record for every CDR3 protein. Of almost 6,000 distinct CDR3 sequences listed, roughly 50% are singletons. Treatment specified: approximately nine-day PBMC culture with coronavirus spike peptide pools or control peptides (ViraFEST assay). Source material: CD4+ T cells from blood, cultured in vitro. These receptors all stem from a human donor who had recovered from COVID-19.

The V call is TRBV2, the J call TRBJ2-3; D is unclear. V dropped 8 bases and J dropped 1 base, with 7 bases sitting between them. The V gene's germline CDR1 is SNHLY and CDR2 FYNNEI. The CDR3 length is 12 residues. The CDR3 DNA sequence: TGTGCCAGCTCGGCTGGCACAGATACGCAGTATTTT. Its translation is CASSAGTDTQYF.

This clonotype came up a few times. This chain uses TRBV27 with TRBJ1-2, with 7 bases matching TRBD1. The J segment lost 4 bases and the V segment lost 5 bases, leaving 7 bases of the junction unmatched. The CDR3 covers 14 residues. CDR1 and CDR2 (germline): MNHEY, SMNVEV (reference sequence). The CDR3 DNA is TGTGCCAGCAGTCCCTCGACAGGGCGCTATGGCTACACCTTC. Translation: CASSPSTGRYGYTF.

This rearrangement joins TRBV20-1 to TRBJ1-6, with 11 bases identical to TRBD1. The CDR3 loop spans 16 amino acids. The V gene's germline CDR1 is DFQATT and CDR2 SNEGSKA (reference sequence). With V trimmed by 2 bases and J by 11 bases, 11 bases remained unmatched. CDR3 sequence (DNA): TGCAGTGCTAGACTGGACAGGGGGCAAGGCCCGACACCCCTCCACTTT. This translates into CSARLDRGQGPTPLHF.

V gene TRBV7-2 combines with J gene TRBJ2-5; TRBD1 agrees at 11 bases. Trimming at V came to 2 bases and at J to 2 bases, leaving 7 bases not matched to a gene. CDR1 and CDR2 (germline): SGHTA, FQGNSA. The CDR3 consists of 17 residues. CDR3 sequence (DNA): TGTGCCAGCAGCTTAAGGGGACAGGGGGTCCCACAAGAGACCCAGTACTTC. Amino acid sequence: CASSLRGQGVPQETQYF. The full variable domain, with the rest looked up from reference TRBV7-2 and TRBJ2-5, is GAGVSQSPSNKVTEKGKDVELRCDPISGHTALYWYRQSLGQGLEFLIYFQGNSAPDKSGLPSDRFSAERTGGSVSTLTIQRTQQEDSAVYLCASSLRGQGVPQETQYFGPGTRLLVL.

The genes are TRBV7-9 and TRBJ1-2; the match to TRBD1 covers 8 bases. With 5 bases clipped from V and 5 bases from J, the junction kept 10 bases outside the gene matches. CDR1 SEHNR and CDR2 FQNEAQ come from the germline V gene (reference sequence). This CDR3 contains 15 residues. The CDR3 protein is CASSLPYRGVYGYTF. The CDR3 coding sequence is TGTGCCAGCAGCCTACCTTACAGGGGGGTATATGGCTACACCTTC. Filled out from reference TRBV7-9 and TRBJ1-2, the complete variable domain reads DTGVSQNPRHKITKRGQNVTFRCDPISEHNRLYWYRQTLGQGPEFLTYFQNEAQLEKSRLLSDRFSAERPKGSFSTLEIQRTEQGDSAMYLCASSLPYRGVYGYTFGSGTRLTVV.

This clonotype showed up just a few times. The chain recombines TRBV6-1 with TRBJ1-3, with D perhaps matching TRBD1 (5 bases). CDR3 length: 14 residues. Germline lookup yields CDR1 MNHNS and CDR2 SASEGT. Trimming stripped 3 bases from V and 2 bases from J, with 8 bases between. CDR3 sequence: CASSEGGAGNTIYF. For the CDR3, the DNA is TGTGCCAGCAGTGAGGGGGGGGCTGGAAACACCATATATTTT.

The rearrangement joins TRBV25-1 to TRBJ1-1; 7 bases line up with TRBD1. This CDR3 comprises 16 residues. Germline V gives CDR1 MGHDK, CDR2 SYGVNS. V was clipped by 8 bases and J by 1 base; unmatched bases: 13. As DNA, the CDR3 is TGTGCCAGCCCCGAAGGGTCACAGGGGAGGAACACTGAAGCTTTCTTT. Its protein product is CASPEGSQGRNTEAFF.

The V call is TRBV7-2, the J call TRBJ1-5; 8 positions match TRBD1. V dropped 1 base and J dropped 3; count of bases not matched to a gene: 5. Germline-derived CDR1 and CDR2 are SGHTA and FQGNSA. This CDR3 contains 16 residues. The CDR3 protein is CASSLVAGGSNQPQHF. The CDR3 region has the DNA TGTGCCAGCAGCTTAGTGGCAGGGGGCTCCAATCAGCCCCAGCATTTT.

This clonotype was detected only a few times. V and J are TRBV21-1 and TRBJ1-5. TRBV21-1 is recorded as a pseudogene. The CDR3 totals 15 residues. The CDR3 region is CASSKEGYSNQPQHF. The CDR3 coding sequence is TGTGCCAGCAGCAAAGAGGGTTATAGCAATCAGCCCCAGCATTTT.

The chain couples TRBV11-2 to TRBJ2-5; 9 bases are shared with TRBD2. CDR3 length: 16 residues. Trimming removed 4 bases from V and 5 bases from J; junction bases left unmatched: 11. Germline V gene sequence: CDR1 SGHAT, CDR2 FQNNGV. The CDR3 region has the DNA TGTGCCAGCAGCTCACTAGCGGGCTATCCAGGGGAGACCCAGTACTTC. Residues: CASSSLAGYPGETQYF.

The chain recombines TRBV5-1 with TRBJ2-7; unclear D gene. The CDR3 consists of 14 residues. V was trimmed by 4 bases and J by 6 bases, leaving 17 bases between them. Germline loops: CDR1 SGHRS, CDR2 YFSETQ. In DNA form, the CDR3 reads TGCGCCAGCAGCCTTGACACCGGTAGTGGCGAGCAGTACTTC. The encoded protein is CASSLDTGSGEQYF.

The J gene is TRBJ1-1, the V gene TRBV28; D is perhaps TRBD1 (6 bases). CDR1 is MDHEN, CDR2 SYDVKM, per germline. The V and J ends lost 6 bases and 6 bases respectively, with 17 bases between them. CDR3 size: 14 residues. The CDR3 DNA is TGTGCCAGCAGCCGGAGGTGGGGGCCCCCTGAAGCTTTCTTT. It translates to CASSRRWGPPEAFF.

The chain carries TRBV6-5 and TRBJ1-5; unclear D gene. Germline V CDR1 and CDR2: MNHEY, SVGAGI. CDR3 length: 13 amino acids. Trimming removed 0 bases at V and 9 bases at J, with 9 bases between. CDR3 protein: CASSYSSNLPQHF. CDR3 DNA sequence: TGTGCCAGCAGTTACTCGAGCAATTTGCCCCAGCATTTT.

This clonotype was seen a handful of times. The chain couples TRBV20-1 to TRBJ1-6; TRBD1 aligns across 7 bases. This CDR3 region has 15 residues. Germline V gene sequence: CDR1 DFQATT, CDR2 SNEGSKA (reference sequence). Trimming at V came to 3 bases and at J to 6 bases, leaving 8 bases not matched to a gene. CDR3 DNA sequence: TGCAGTGCTAGTTGGCAGGGGGACCTTAATTCACCCCTCCACTTT. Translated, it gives CSASWQGDLNSPLHF.

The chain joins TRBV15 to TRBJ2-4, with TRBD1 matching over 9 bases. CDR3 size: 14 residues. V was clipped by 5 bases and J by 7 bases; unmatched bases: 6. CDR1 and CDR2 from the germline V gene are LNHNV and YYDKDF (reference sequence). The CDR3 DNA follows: TGTGCCACCAGCCCCCGGACAGGGGAGAACATTCAGTACTTC. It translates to CATSPRTGENIQYF.

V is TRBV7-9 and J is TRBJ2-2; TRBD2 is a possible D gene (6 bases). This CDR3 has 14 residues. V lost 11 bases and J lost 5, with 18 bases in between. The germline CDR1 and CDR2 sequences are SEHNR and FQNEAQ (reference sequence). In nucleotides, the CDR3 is TGTGCCCAAGGGGTCGCGGGGCGGACCGGGGAGCTGTTTTTT. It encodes CAQGVAGRTGELFF. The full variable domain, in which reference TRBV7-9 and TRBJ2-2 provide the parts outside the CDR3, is DTGVSQNPRHKITKRGQNVTFRCDPISEHNRLYWYRQTLGQGPEFLTYFQNEAQLEKSRLLSDRFSAERPKGSFSTLEIQRTEQGDSAMYLCAQGVAGRTGELFFGEGSRLTVL.

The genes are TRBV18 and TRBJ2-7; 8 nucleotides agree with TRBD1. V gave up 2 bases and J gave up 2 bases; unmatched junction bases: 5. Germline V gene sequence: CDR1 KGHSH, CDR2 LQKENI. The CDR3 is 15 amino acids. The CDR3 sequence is CASSPGQGGPYEQYF. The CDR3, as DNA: TGTGCCAGCTCACCAGGACAGGGAGGTCCCTACGAGCAGTACTTC. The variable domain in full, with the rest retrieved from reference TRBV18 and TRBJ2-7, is NAGVMQNPRHLVRRRGQEARLRCSPMKGHSHVYWYRQLPEEGLKFMVYLQKENIIDESGMPKERFSAEFPKEGPSILRIQQVVRGDSAAYFCASSPGQGGPYEQYFGPGTRLTVT.

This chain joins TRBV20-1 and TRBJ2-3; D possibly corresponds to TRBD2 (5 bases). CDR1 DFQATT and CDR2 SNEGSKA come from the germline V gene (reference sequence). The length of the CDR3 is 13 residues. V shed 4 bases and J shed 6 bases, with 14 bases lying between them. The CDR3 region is CSAKEGIVDTQYF. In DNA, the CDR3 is TGCAGTGCTAAAGAGGGTATCGTGGATACGCAGTATTTT.

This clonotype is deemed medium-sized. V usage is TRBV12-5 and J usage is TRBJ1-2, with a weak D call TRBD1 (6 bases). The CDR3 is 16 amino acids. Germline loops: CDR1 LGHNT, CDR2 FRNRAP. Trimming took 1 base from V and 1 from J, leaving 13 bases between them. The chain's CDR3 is CASGLDGTSHNYGYTF. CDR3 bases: TGTGCTAGTGGTTTGGACGGGACATCACATAACTATGGCTACACCTTC. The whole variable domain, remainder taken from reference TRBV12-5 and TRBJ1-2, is DARVTQTPRHKVTEMGQEVTMRCQPILGHNTVFWYRQTMMQGLELLAYFRNRAPLDDSGMPKDRFSAEMPDATLATLKIQPSEPRDSAVYFCASGLDGTSHNYGYTFGSGTRLTVV.

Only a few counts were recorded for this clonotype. The CDR3 sequence is CASSGGGVYNSPLHF. CDR3 nucleotide sequence: TGTGCCAGCAGTGGTGGGGGCGTCTATAATTCACCCCTCCACTTT. The chain carries TRBV27 and TRBJ1-6, with D possibly matching TRBD1 (6 bases). The CDR3 loop spans 15 amino acids. Germline CDR1 is MNHEY and CDR2 is SMNVEV (reference sequence). Trimming removed 5 bases from V and 3 bases from J, with 11 bases in between.

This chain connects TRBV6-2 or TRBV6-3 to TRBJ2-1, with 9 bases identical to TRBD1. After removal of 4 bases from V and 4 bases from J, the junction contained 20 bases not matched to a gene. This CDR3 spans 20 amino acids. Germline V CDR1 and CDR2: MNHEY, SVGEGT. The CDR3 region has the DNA TGTGCCAGCAGTTCCGAGGAGGGGACAGGGACCGCTTACTTATACAATGAGCAGTTCTTC. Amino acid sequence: CASSSEEGTGTAYLYNEQFF.

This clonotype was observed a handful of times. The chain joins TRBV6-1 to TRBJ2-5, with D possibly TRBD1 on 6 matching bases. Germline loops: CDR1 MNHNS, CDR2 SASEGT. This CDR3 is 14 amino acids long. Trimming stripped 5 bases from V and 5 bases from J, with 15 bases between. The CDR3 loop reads CASSTGPLGETQYF. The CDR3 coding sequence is TGTGCCAGCAGTACAGGGCCATTAGGGGAGACCCAGTACTTC.

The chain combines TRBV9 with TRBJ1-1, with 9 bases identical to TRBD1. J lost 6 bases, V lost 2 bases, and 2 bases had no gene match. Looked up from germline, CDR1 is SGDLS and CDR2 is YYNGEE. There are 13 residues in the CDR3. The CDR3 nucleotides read TGTGCCAGCAGCGTGGGACAGGGCCCTGAAGCTTTCTTT. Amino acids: CASSVGQGPEAFF.

CDR3 residues: CSARVAGVNQPQHF. In DNA form, the CDR3 reads TGCAGTGCTAGGGTGGCAGGAGTTAATCAGCCCCAGCATTTT. The chain carries TRBV20-1 and TRBJ1-5; D not resolved. V was clipped by 3 bases and J by 4 bases, with 13 bases between them. CDR3 length equals 14 residues. Germline CDR1 and CDR2: DFQATT and SNEGSKA (reference sequence).